The clone carrying this T cell receptor (beta chain) was detected only a few times. The data originate from a study of T cell changes during pregnancy in multiple sclerosis. After removal of 4 bases from V and 6 bases from J, the junction contained 8 bases not matched to a gene. The CDR3 is 15 residues long. Germline values: CDR1 MDHEN, CDR2 SYDVKM. The data were produced by immunoSEQ multiplex PCR, yet TCRdb's version contains in-frame clones alone and is incomplete. The sample yields around 68,000 clones, 90% to 95% seen once. The chain uses TRBV28 and TRBJ1-2, with TRBD1 matching over 10 bases. The origin of this receptor is a female donor with multiple sclerosis, enrolled in a pregnancy study. The source was CD4+ T cells from peripheral blood mononuclear cells, collected before pregnancy. CDR3 region: CASSSLGTGVNGYTF. CDR3 DNA: TGTGCCAGCAGTTCCTTAGGGACAGGGGTTAATGGCTACACCTTC.